The clone carrying this TCR beta chain has just a few counts. Its antigen is currently unknown. The CDR3 consists of 12 residues. The germline V and J ends were trimmed by 1 base and 7 bases, with 8 bases remaining between them. The data belong to a study of metastatic and nonmetastatic thyroid tumors. Turning to the study itself: From malignant and benign thyroid patients, repertoires in blood and in tumor or nodule tissue were compared. Findings and caveats of the study: Malignant tumors reportedly showed significantly higher TCR beta diversity than benign nodules in both blood and tumor.

Original data processing: It was from CDR3 differences across clinicopathological groups that a distant-metastasis classifier for papillary thyroid cancer was built. MiXCR was used by TCRdb to re-call the PCR reads. The V and J calls here are based on TCRdb, not the publication. The table includes approximately 5,200 clones, around 35% detected once. Before thyroid surgery, none of the patients had received any treatment. The chain couples TRBV12-3 or TRBV12-4 to TRBJ2-7, with D hard to call. The origin of this receptor is a female donor with papillary thyroid cancer or a benign thyroid nodule (not recorded which). Some clones in this sample may be carry-over from other donors' samples. Specimen: adjacent normal tissue. The DNA of the CDR3 is TGTGCCAGCAGTTTAGACCACATGGAGCAGTACTTC. Its translation: CASSLDHMEQYF.